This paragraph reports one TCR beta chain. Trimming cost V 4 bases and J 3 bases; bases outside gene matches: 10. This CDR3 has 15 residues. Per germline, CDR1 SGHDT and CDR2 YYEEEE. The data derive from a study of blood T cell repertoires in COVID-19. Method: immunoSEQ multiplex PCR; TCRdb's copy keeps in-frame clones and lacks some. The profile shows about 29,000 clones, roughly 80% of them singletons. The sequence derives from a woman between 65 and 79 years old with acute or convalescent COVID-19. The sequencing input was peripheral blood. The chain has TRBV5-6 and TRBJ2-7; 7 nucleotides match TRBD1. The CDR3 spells CASSLLGDSSYEQYF. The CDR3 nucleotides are TGTGCCAGCAGCCTCCTCGGGGACAGTAGCTACGAGCAGTACTTC.